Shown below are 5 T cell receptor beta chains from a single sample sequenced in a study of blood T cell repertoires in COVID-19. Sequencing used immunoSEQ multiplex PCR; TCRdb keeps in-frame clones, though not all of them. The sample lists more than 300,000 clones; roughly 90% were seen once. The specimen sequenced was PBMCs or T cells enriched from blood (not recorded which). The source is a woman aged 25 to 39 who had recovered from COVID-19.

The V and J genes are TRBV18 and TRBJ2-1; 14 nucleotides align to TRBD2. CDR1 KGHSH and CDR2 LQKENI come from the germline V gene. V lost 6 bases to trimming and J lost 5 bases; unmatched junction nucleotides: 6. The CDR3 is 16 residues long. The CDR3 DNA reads TGTGCCAGCTCGACCGGGACTAGCGGGAGAAACAATGAGCAGTTCTTC. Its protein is CASSTGTSGRNNEQFF.

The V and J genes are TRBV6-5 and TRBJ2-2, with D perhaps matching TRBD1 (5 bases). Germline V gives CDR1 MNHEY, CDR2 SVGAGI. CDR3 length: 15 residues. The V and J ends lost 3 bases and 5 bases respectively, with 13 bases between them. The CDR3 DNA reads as TGTGCCAGCAGTTATCAAGGGGTTGGGACCGGGGAGCTGTTTTTT. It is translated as CASSYQGVGTGELFF.

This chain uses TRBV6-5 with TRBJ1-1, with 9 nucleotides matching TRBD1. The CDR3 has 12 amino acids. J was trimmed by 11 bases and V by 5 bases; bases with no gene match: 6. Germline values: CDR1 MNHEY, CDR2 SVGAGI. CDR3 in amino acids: CASSPGTGRAFF. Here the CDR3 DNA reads TGTGCCAGCAGTCCCGGGACAGGGAGGGCTTTCTTT.

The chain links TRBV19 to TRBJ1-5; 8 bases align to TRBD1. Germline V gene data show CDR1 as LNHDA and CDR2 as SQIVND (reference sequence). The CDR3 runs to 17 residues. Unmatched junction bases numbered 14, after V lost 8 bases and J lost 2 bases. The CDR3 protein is CASGVSLQGVGNQPQHF. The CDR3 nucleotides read TGTGCCAGTGGTGTGTCCCTACAGGGGGTGGGCAATCAGCCCCAGCATTTT. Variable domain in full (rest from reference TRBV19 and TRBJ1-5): DGGITQSPKYLFRKEGQNVTLSCEQNLNHDAMYWYRQDPGQGLRLIYYSQIVNDFQKGDIAEGYSVSREKKESFPLTVTSAQKNPTAFYLCASGVSLQGVGNQPQHFGDGTRLSIL.

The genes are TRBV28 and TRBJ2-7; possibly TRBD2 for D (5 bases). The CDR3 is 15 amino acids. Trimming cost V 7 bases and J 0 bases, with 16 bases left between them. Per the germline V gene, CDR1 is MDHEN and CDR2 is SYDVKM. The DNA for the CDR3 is TGTGCCAGCACCCCGGGCGGGTCTAGCTCCTACGAGCAGTACTTC. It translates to CASTPGGSSSYEQYF.